This section outlines one TCR beta chain sequence together with its context. Its antigen is as yet unknown. TCRdb re-called the 5' RACE reads and shows each CDR3 protein once, DNA omitted. The listing contains about 380,000 distinct CDR3 sequences. The sample originates from a study of monozygotic twins with inflammatory bowel disease. Overall study results and limits: Results did not support any single strong IBD-associated signal or clonotype. Differences in immunosuppressive treatment may have been a source of added variability in patient repertoires.

Whole blood, unsorted for T cells, was the source of total RNA. This TCR derives from a human donor with ulcerative colitis or Crohn's disease, or a healthy co-twin of an affected twin (not recorded which). Sequences were obtained from blood.

The CDR3 region is CASSQDSMADTSADTQYF. This rearrangement joins TRBV4-3 to TRBJ2-3. The CDR3 has 18 amino acids. Germline assignment: CDR1 LGHNA and CDR2 YSLEER.